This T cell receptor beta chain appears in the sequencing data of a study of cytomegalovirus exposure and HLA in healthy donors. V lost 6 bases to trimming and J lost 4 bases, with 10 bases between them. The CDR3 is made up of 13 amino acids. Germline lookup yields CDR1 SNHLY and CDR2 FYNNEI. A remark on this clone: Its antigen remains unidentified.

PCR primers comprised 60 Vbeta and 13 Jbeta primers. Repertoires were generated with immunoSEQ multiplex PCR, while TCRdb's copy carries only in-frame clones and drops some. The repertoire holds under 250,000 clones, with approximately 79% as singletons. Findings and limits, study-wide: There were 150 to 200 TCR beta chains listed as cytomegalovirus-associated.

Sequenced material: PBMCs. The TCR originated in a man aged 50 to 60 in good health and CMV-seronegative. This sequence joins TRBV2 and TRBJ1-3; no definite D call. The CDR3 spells CASRREAGNTIYF. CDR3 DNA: TGTGCCAGCAGGAGGGAGGCAGGAAACACCATATATTTT.